These 32 T cell receptor beta chains were all obtained from the same sample, sequenced in a study of cytotoxic CD8 clonotypes in ibrutinib-treated CLL. Profiling relied on immunoSEQ multiplex PCR, and the TCRdb table lists in-frame clones only, not all of them. The data hold approximately 32,000 clones, with around 70% observed a single time. Material: PBMCs, obtained before ibrutinib treatment. The receptors here all came from a human donor with chronic lymphocytic leukemia.

This clone has just one count. This chain uses TRBV6-5 with TRBJ2-1; possible D gene TRBD1, 6 bases. The CDR3 contains 14 residues. Germline V gives CDR1 MNHEY, CDR2 SVGAGI. V dropped 7 bases and J dropped 2 bases, with 12 bases sitting between them. The CDR3 bases are TGTGCCAGCAACGGGGCAGGGGCCTACAATGAGCAGTTCTTC. Its translation: CASNGAGAYNEQFF.

This clone is judged medium-sized. The chain joins TRBV2 to TRBJ2-5, with D uncertain. The CDR3 runs 13 residues. V lost 6 bases and J 2 bases, leaving 10 bases between the germline ends. The germline CDR1 and CDR2 sequences are SNHLY and FYNNEI. CDR3 sequence reads: CASRIHPQETQYF. The CDR3 region has the DNA TGTGCCAGCAGGATCCACCCTCAAGAGACCCAGTACTTC.

The chain recombines TRBV5-6 with TRBJ1-1; D possibly corresponds to TRBD1 (6 bases). V dropped 4 bases and J dropped 0 bases, with 13 bases sitting between them. The CDR3 is made up of 15 amino acids. Germline V lookup: CDR1 SGHDT, CDR2 YYEEEE. The CDR3 here is CASSVQGRMNTEAFF. The CDR3 coding sequence is TGTGCCAGCAGCGTTCAGGGGCGCATGAACACTGAAGCTTTCTTT.

The chain couples TRBV28 to TRBJ1-2; D is uncertain. This CDR3 is 13 amino acids long. V lost 2 bases and J 4 bases, leaving 8 bases between the germline ends. Germline V CDR1 and CDR2: MDHEN, SYDVKM. CDR3 loop: CASSLMRSYGYTF. In nucleotides, the CDR3 is TGTGCCAGCAGTTTAATGCGGAGCTATGGCTACACCTTC.

The chain carries TRBV15 and TRBJ1-2; D is unresolved. Germline CDR1 LNHNV, CDR2 YYDKDF (reference sequence). This CDR3 comprises 13 residues. Deletions cut 0 bases from V and 2 bases from J, with 4 bases between. The CDR3 protein is CATSRDRNYGYTF. The DNA for the CDR3 is TGTGCCACCAGCAGAGACAGGAACTATGGCTACACCTTC.

The rearrangement uses TRBV7-9 and TRBJ2-3, with D perhaps matching TRBD1 (5 bases). The CDR3 extends over 16 amino acids. Trimming stripped 2 bases from V and 0 bases from J, with 12 bases between. In germline, CDR1 is SEHNR, CDR2 FQNEAQ (reference sequence). CDR3 nucleotides: TGTGCCAGCAGCTTATCGGCAGGGTCTAGCACAGATACGCAGTATTTT. This translates into CASSLSAGSSTDTQYF.

This chain links TRBV2 with TRBJ2-2; D is unclear. The CDR3 has 12 residues. Trimming took 4 bases from V and 6 from J, leaving 6 bases between them. Germline CDR1 SNHLY, CDR2 FYNNEI. The CDR3 DNA sequence: TGTGCCAGCAGTGGGGTTCCCGGGGAGCTGTTTTTT. Translation gives CASSGVPGELFF.

The rearrangement links TRBV4-1 to TRBJ2-5; TRBD1 matches 9 bases. Germline CDR1 reads MGHRA; CDR2 reads YSYEKL. This CDR3 has 14 amino acids. J gave up 5 bases and V 2 bases, and 3 bases lay outside the gene matches. CDR3 DNA: TGCGCCAGCAGCCAAAACAGGGGGCTGGAGACCCAGTACTTC. It codes for CASSQNRGLETQYF.

This clone was observed a handful of times. The chain combines TRBV28 with TRBJ1-1; 7 bases are shared with TRBD1. This CDR3 has 13 residues. Germline V gene lookup returns CDR1 MDHEN and CDR2 SYDVKM. V shed 9 bases, J shed 1 base, and the junction held 5 bases outside the gene matches. The CDR3 nucleotides read TGTGCCAGTACAGGGGTCGGGAACACTGAAGCTTTCTTT. Translation: CASTGVGNTEAFF.

The J gene is TRBJ2-5, the V gene TRBV4-1; 7 bases agree with TRBD2. CDR3 length: 15 amino acids. With 1 base clipped from V and 5 bases from J, the junction kept 7 bases outside the gene matches. Germline V gene sequence: CDR1 MGHRA, CDR2 YSYEKL. CDR3 bases: TGCGCCAGCAGCCAAGTCACTAGCGCCACGGAGACCCAGTACTTC. This encodes CASSQVTSATETQYF.

The chain links TRBV7-6 to TRBJ1-1; TRBD1 might be the D (6 bases). The CDR3 is made up of 14 amino acids. Trimming took 7 bases from V and 2 from J, leaving 14 bases between them. The germline V gene has CDR1 SGHVS and CDR2 FNYEAQ. In DNA, the CDR3 is TGTGCCAGCACGGAGACAGGTCTAAACACTGAAGCTTTCTTT. It codes for CASTETGLNTEAFF.

The chain has TRBV18 and TRBJ2-7; 11 nucleotides match TRBD1. Germline V gene sequence: CDR1 KGHSH, CDR2 LQKENI. CDR3 length: 15 amino acids. V lost 3 bases to trimming and J lost 6 bases; unmatched junction nucleotides: 7. CDR3 loop: CASSPSGTGGGEQYF. The CDR3 nucleotides are TGTGCCAGCTCACCGTCCGGGACAGGGGGGGGCGAGCAGTACTTC.

The CDR3 bases are TGCGCCAGCAGCGACAGATACGAGCAGTACTTC. It codes for CASSDRYEQYF. J is TRBJ2-7 and V is TRBV4-1, with a weak D call TRBD1 (5 bases). The CDR3 is made up of 11 amino acids. Germline V CDR1 and CDR2: MGHRA, YSYEKL. Trimming removed 5 bases at V and 4 bases at J, with 6 bases between.

This clone was found a few times. The gene calls are TRBV7-2 and TRBJ2-2; D is uncertain. The CDR3 has 13 residues. In germline, CDR1 is SGHTA, CDR2 FQGNSA. Trimming removed 1 base at V and 5 bases at J, with 5 bases between. Here the CDR3 DNA reads TGTGCCAGCAGCTTAGATCCGACCGGGGAGCTGTTTTTT. Amino acids: CASSLDPTGELFF.

The chain recombines TRBV4-1 with TRBJ2-7, with D perhaps TRBD2 (6 bases). This CDR3 contains 15 residues. Germline CDR1 reads MGHRA; CDR2 reads YSYEKL. V lost 1 base and J lost 3, with 13 bases in between. CDR3 residues: CASSQGFGGYYEQYF. The DNA for the CDR3 is TGCGCCAGCAGCCAAGGATTCGGGGGATACTACGAGCAGTACTTC.

The chain couples TRBV28 to TRBJ1-4, with D unresolved. Germline-derived CDR1 and CDR2 are MDHEN and SYDVKM. V lost 7 bases and J 6 bases, leaving 15 bases between the germline ends. The CDR3 is 14 residues long. In nucleotides, the CDR3 is TGTGCCAGCACCCTCGGTGGAGGGTATGAAAAACTGTTTTTT. Its protein product is CASTLGGGYEKLFF.

The chain joins TRBV29-1 to TRBJ1-2; D perhaps matches TRBD1 (6 bases). Germline CDR1 SQVTM, CDR2 ANQGSEA. This CDR3 is built from 12 residues. V was trimmed by 5 bases and J by 6 bases, leaving 13 bases between them. The DNA of the CDR3 is TGCAGCGTTATGCCTCACAGGGATGGCTACACCTTC. Protein product: CSVMPHRDGYTF.

The chain uses TRBV6-1 and TRBJ1-1, with unresolved D. CDR1 and CDR2 (germline): MNHNS, SASEGT. Trimming took off 5 bases at V and 1 base at J, with 8 bases between the two ends. The CDR3 is 13 residues long. This chain's CDR3 is CASSQSRNTEAFF. The CDR3 DNA reads TGTGCCAGCAGTCAAAGTAGGAACACTGAAGCTTTCTTT.

The chain recombines TRBV4-1 with TRBJ2-1; the match to TRBD2 covers 8 bases. Per germline, CDR1 MGHRA and CDR2 YSYEKL. Trimming took 0 bases from V and 5 from J; bases not matched to a gene: 12. This CDR3 has 18 amino acids. Here the CDR3 DNA reads TGCGCCAGCAGCCAAGATCTGAGGGTAGCGGGAAGGAACAATGAGCAGTTCTTC. Translating it yields CASSQDLRVAGRNNEQFF.

The J gene is TRBJ2-5, the V gene TRBV30; 9 bases are shared with TRBD2. The CDR3 length is 15 residues. Looked up from germline, CDR1 is GTSNPN and CDR2 is SVGIG (reference sequence). After removal of 2 bases from V and 1 base from J, the junction contained 5 bases not matched to a gene. Here the CDR3 DNA reads TGTGCCTGGAGTCTACAGCGGGGGGCCCAAGAGACCCAGTACTTC. It specifies CAWSLQRGAQETQYF.

This clone was detected a few times. The rearrangement links TRBV6-5 to TRBJ1-2; a weak D match, TRBD1 (5 bases). The CDR3 is 14 amino acids. Germline V gene data show CDR1 as MNHEY and CDR2 as SVGAGI. Trimming shortened V by 5 bases and J by 4 bases, and 14 bases separated the two germline ends. In DNA, the CDR3 is TGTGCCAGCAGTCAAGCAGGGTTTGGCTATGGCTACACCTTC. Its translation is CASSQAGFGYGYTF.

The chain has TRBV5-1 and TRBJ2-3; a possible D gene is TRBD2 (5 bases). The germline V gene encodes CDR1 SGHRS and CDR2 YFSETQ. This CDR3 has 14 residues. V was shortened by 0 bases and J by 4 bases, with 9 bases between the two germline ends. The CDR3 DNA reads TGCGCCAGCAGCTTGGGGACTGTCGCAGATACGCAGTATTTT. Its translation is CASSLGTVADTQYF.

The V call is TRBV6-1, the J call TRBJ2-7, with D perhaps TRBD1 (6 bases). With 8 bases removed from V and 4 bases from J, the gap between germline ends came to 15 bases. The CDR3 is made up of 13 amino acids. Germline CDR1 is MNHNS and CDR2 is SASEGT. The CDR3, as DNA: TGTGCCAGCTCTTATTCCAGGGGTTACGAGCAGTACTTC. Its protein product is CASSYSRGYEQYF.

The V and J genes are TRBV11-2 and TRBJ1-3; no clear D gene. The CDR3 has 14 residues. V gave up 1 base and J gave up 0 bases, with 4 bases separating them. The germline CDR1 and CDR2 sequences are SGHAT and FQNNGV. In nucleotides, the CDR3 is TGTGCCAGCAGCTTAGGTCTCTCTGGAAACACCATATATTTT. Amino acids: CASSLGLSGNTIYF.

This clone was seen once. The chain uses TRBV11-3 and TRBJ2-7; D is possibly TRBD1 (6 bases). Germline CDR1 is SGHNT and CDR2 is YENEEA. The CDR3 is 14 residues long. Trimming removed 3 bases from V and 1 base from J, with 10 bases in between. CDR3 bases: TGTGCCAGCAGCTTGGACAGTTTTTCCTACGAGCAGTACTTC. Its protein is CASSLDSFSYEQYF.

This sequence joins TRBV5-1 and TRBJ2-7; 11 bases align to TRBD2. The CDR3 loop spans 15 amino acids. V lost 3 bases and J lost 9; bases outside the gene matches: 11. Germline CDR1 reads SGHRS; CDR2 reads YFSETQ. The CDR3 DNA reads TGCGCCAGCAGCTCCCAGACTAGCGGGACCACGCGGCAGTACTTC. Translation: CASSSQTSGTTRQYF.

This chain uses TRBV9 with TRBJ1-3; D ambiguous. Trimming took 6 bases from V and 0 from J, leaving 10 bases between them. Germline V CDR1 and CDR2: SGDLS, YYNGEE. The CDR3 covers 14 residues. The CDR3 region has the DNA TGTGCCAGCACCCCCGTCATCTCTGGAAACACCATATATTTT. Translating gives CASTPVISGNTIYF.

J is TRBJ2-5 and V is TRBV15; possible D gene TRBD1, 5 bases. This CDR3 has 13 residues. Germline V gives CDR1 LNHNV, CDR2 YYDKDF (reference sequence). V lost 7 bases and J 0 bases, leaving 9 bases between the germline ends. The CDR3 nucleotides are TGTGCCACCACACAGGCGTACCAAGAGACCCAGTACTTC. Translating it yields CATTQAYQETQYF.

In DNA, the CDR3 is TGTGCCAGCAGCGTATGGGGGTTTAAAGAGACCCAGTACTTC. This encodes CASSVWGFKETQYF. The rearrangement links TRBV9 to TRBJ2-5, with D perhaps given as TRBD1 or TRBD2 (5 bases each). Germline CDR1 is SGDLS and CDR2 is YYNGEE. V lost 1 base and J lost 3, with 10 bases in between. The CDR3 is made up of 14 amino acids.

The chain employs TRBV6-4 and TRBJ2-7; possibly TRBD1 for D (7 bases). The CDR3 length is 15 residues. The V end was cut by 4 bases, the J end by 3 bases, with 16 bases between. Germline CDR1 and CDR2: MRHNA and SNTAGT. The CDR3 coding sequence is TGTGCCAGCAGTGCGGACAGGAGGGGGTACTACGAGCAGTACTTC. Translation: CASSADRRGYYEQYF.

This clone was observed a single time. The CDR3 sequence is CASSGPVMNTEAFF. In nucleotides, the CDR3 is TGTGCCAGCAGTGGTCCGGTCATGAACACTGAAGCTTTCTTT. V gene TRBV28 combines with J gene TRBJ1-1; the D is unclear. Germline loops: CDR1 MDHEN, CDR2 SYDVKM. V was shortened by 5 bases and J by 0 bases, with 10 bases between the two germline ends. CDR3 size: 14 residues.

This chain connects TRBV18 to TRBJ1-1; tentatively, D is TRBD1 (6 bases). Germline V CDR1 and CDR2: KGHSH, LQKENI. CDR3 length: 15 amino acids. V lost 4 bases, J lost 1 base, and 13 bases lay in between. CDR3 DNA: TGTGCCAGCTCACGAGGGGACACTGAGAACACTGAAGCTTTCTTT. Encoded protein: CASSRGDTENTEAFF.